The 18 T cell receptor beta chains below all came from one sample that was sequenced in a study of Graves' ophthalmopathy and Graves' hyperthyroidism. RNA transcripts were the source from which TCR beta CDR3 regions were amplified. Second-round multiplex PCR came after first-round RT-PCR with HTBI primers. TCRdb processed the multiplex PCR reads anew with MiXCR; each CDR3 protein has one entry. The profile shows about 740,000 distinct CDR3 sequences, 40% of them singletons. The source material was peripheral blood. The receptors were sampled from an adult man with Graves' ophthalmopathy.

This clonotype has only a few counts. The V call is TRBV19, the J call TRBJ2-5; D tentatively fits TRBD1 or TRBD2 (7 bases each). This CDR3 has 15 residues. The germline gives CDR1 LNHDA, CDR2 SQIVND (reference sequence). V lost 3 bases to trimming and J lost 1 base, with 12 bases between them. CDR3 in amino acids: CASSMGGGSQETQYF. The CDR3 bases are TGTGCCAGTAGTATGGGAGGGGGCAGCCAAGAGACCCAGTACTTC. Full variable domain (rest looked up from reference TRBV19 and TRBJ2-5): DGGITQSPKYLFRKEGQNVTLSCEQNLNHDAMYWYRQDPGQGLRLIYYSQIVNDFQKGDIAEGYSVSREKKESFPLTVTSAQKNPTAFYLCASSMGGGSQETQYFGPGTRLLVL.

This sequence joins TRBV7-2 and TRBJ2-7; D remains unclear. V lost 2 bases to trimming and J lost 2 bases, with 10 bases between them. This CDR3 has 14 residues. Per the germline V gene, CDR1 is SGHTA and CDR2 is FQGNSA. CDR3 loop: CASSLSSDTYEQYF. For the CDR3, the DNA is TGTGCCAGCAGCTTATCCTCAGATACCTACGAGCAGTACTTC.

The chain uses TRBV29-1 and TRBJ1-1; no clear D. V shed 8 bases and J shed 8 bases, with 12 bases lying between them. Germline V gene sequence: CDR1 SQVTM, CDR2 ANQGSEA. The CDR3 extends over 10 amino acids. The CDR3 sequence: CSPGMAEAFF. For the CDR3, the DNA is TGCAGCCCCGGTATGGCAGAAGCTTTCTTT.

This CDR3 is CASSAGTGRETQYF. Written as DNA, the CDR3 is TGTGCCAGCTCCGCCGGGACAGGGCGGGAGACCCAGTACTTC. The V gene is TRBV9, the J gene TRBJ2-5, with 9 bases that match TRBD1. The CDR3 runs to 14 residues. The V gene end was trimmed by 7 bases and the J gene end by 5 bases; junction bases not matched to a gene: 9. Germline V lookup: CDR1 SGDLS, CDR2 YYNGEE.

This chain joins TRBV27 and TRBJ1-2; 7 nucleotides line up with TRBD1. Looked up from germline, CDR1 is MNHEY and CDR2 is SMNVEV (reference sequence). This CDR3 has 13 residues. The V segment lost 6 bases and the J segment 7 bases; nucleotides outside the gene matches: 8. The CDR3 loop reads CASRSRGGPGYTF. DNA for the CDR3: TGTGCCAGCAGATCTCGAGGGGGCCCTGGCTACACCTTC.

The chain has TRBV2 and TRBJ1-6, with no clear D. The germline V gene has CDR1 SNHLY and CDR2 FYNNEI. With 1 base removed from V and 12 bases from J, the gap between germline ends came to 7 bases. The CDR3 contains 12 residues. The CDR3 sequence is CASSEESRPLHF. CDR3 nucleotide sequence: TGTGCCAGCAGTGAAGAGAGCAGACCCCTCCACTTT. Full variable domain (missing parts from reference TRBV2 and TRBJ1-6): EPEVTQTPSHQVTQMGQEVILRCVPISNHLYFYWYRQILGQKVEFLVSFYNNEISEKSEIFDDQFSVERPDGSNFTLKIRSTKLEDSAMYFCASSEESRPLHFGNGTRLTVT.

A few counts support this clonotype. The chain uses TRBV12-3 or TRBV12-4 and TRBJ1-2; tentatively, D is TRBD1 (6 bases). The CDR3 runs to 15 residues. Deletions cut 2 bases from V and 2 bases from J, with 12 bases between. In DNA form, the CDR3 reads TGTGCCAGCAGTTTATTCGGGGGCTCAAACTATGGCTACACCTTC. Translated: CASSLFGGSNYGYTF.

This clonotype was picked up many times. The chain combines TRBV10-3 with TRBJ1-2; tentatively, D is TRBD1 (5 bases). CDR3 length: 15 amino acids. Germline CDR1 reads ENHRY; CDR2 reads SYGVKD. V lost 1 base and J lost 4, with 13 bases in between. The chain's CDR3 is CAISEFGGLRYGYTF. In DNA, the CDR3 is TGTGCCATCAGTGAGTTTGGGGGTTTACGCTATGGCTACACCTTC.

This clonotype has a handful of counts. The rearrangement joins TRBV7-9 to TRBJ2-5, with unresolved D. V was pared by 2 bases and J by 5 bases, with 15 bases between. CDR1 and CDR2 (germline): SEHNR, FQNEAQ (reference sequence). The CDR3 has 15 amino acids. This CDR3 reads CASSLSGPIGETQYF. The CDR3 nucleotides are TGTGCCAGCAGCTTATCCGGACCTATAGGGGAGACCCAGTACTTC.

This CDR3 reads CSASAGTYQETQYF. Written as DNA, the CDR3 is TGCAGTGCTAGTGCCGGGACATACCAAGAGACCCAGTACTTC. J is TRBJ2-5 and V is TRBV20-1; TRBD1 is a possible D gene (6 bases). CDR1 is DFQATT and CDR2 is SNEGSKA in the germline V gene (reference sequence). V gave up 3 bases and J gave up 0 bases, with 11 bases separating them. The CDR3 sequence is 14 residues long.

The gene calls are TRBV29-1 and TRBJ1-2; D is undetermined. V was pared by 2 bases and J by 4 bases, with 8 bases between. Germline loops: CDR1 SQVTM, CDR2 ANQGSEA. The CDR3 is made up of 12 amino acids. The CDR3 DNA reads as TGCAGCGTTGAACAGGATTCCTATGGCTACACCTTC. As protein: CSVEQDSYGYTF.

Ten or more counts support this clonotype. The chain combines TRBV25-1 with TRBJ2-3; 12 bases map to TRBD2. There are 18 residues in the CDR3. Per the germline V gene, CDR1 is MGHDK and CDR2 is SYGVNS. V lost 4 bases to trimming and J lost 0 bases; unmatched junction nucleotides: 8. The CDR3 coding sequence is TGTGCCAGCAGTGCGTCCCGACTAGCGGGGGAGAGCACAGATACGCAGTATTTT. This translates into CASSASRLAGESTDTQYF.

V usage is TRBV25-1 and J usage is TRBJ2-2; D not resolved. The CDR3 length is 13 residues. V was clipped by 4 bases and J by 4 bases, with 7 bases between them. Germline V lookup: CDR1 MGHDK, CDR2 SYGVNS. CDR3 loop: CASSAMGTGELFF. For the CDR3, the DNA is TGTGCCAGCAGTGCTATGGGCACCGGGGAGCTGTTTTTT.

This chain's CDR3 is CATSSRDRRYGYTF. CDR3 coding DNA: TGTGCCACCAGCAGCCGGGACAGGCGGTATGGCTACACCTTC. The genes are TRBV15 and TRBJ1-2; 8 positions agree with TRBD1. Germline V gives CDR1 LNHNV, CDR2 YYDKDF (reference sequence). The CDR3 spans 14 residues. Trimming at V came to 3 bases and at J to 5 bases, leaving 5 bases not matched to a gene.

In its sample, this clonotype was seen many times. CDR3 in amino acids: CAIRGDQPGTGQPQHF. The DNA of the CDR3 is TGTGCCATCAGGGGGGATCAACCAGGGACCGGTCAGCCCCAGCATTTT. This chain joins TRBV10-3 and TRBJ1-5; D perhaps matches TRBD1 (5 bases). The CDR3 extends over 16 amino acids. In germline, CDR1 is ENHRY, CDR2 SYGVKD. Trimming pared 6 bases from V and 6 bases from J, leaving 21 bases between.

V usage is TRBV11-2 and J usage is TRBJ1-1; TRBD1 matches 7 bases. V dropped 5 bases and J dropped 5; count of bases not matched to a gene: 11. The CDR3 has 15 residues. In germline, CDR1 is SGHAT, CDR2 FQNNGV. The CDR3 DNA reads as TGTGCCAGCAGCAACTTAGGACAGGCGGGGACTGAAGCTTTCTTT. Its protein is CASSNLGQAGTEAFF.

This clonotype was counted a few times. CDR3 DNA sequence: TGTGCCAGCAGCCTCGGGGTTGGACAGGGGAATAATTCACCCCTCCACTTT. The encoded protein is CASSLGVGQGNNSPLHF. The chain carries TRBV7-6 and TRBJ1-6, with 9 bases lining up with TRBD1. This CDR3 region has 17 residues. V lost 5 bases, J lost 5 bases, and 10 bases stayed unmatched. Germline CDR1 and CDR2: SGHVS and FNYEAQ.

The chain employs TRBV29-1 and TRBJ1-2, with 9 bases aligning to TRBD1. Looked up from germline, CDR1 is SQVTM and CDR2 is ANQGSEA. CDR3 length: 14 amino acids. V was pared by 7 bases and J by 7 bases, with 13 bases of the junction left unmatched. CDR3 protein: CSAGTGYLSFGYTF. The CDR3 DNA is TGCAGCGCCGGGACAGGGTATCTTTCCTTTGGCTACACCTTC. Combining the CDR3 with reference TRBV29-1 and TRBJ1-2 gives the whole variable domain SAVISQKPSRDICQRGTSLTIQCQVDSQVTMMFWYRQQPGQSLTLIATANQGSEATYESGFVIDKFPISRPNLTFSTLTVSNMSPEDSSIYLCSAGTGYLSFGYTFGSGTRLTVV.